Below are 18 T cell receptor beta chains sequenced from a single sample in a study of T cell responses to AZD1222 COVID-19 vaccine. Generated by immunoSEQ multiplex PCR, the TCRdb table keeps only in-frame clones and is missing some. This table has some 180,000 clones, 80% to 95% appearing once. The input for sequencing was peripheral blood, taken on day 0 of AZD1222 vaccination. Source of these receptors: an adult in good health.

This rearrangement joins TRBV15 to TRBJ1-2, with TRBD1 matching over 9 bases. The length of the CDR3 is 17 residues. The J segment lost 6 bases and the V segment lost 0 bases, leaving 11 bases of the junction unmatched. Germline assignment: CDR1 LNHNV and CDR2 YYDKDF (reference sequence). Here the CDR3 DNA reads TGTGCCACCAGCAGAGATTTCAACCCGGGACAGGGTGATGGCTACACCTTC. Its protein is CATSRDFNPGQGDGYTF.

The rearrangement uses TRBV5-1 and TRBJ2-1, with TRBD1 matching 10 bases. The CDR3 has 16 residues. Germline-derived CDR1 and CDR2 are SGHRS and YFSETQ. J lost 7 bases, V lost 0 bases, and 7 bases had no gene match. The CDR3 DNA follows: TGCGCCAGCAGCTTGGACGGACAGGGGGGAGTTAATGAGCAGTTCTTC. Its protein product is CASSLDGQGGVNEQFF. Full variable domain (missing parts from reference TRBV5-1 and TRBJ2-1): KAGVTQTPRYLIKTRGQQVTLSCSPISGHRSVSWYQQTPGQGLQFLFEYFSETQRNKGNFPGRFSGRQFSNSRSEMNVSTLELGDSALYLCASSLDGQGGVNEQFFGPGTRLTVL.

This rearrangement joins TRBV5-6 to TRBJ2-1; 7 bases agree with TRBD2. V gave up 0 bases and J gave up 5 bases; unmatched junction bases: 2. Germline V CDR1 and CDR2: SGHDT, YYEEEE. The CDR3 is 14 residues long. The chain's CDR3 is CASSLVLADNEQFF. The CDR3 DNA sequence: TGTGCCAGCAGCTTGGTTCTAGCGGACAATGAGCAGTTCTTC.

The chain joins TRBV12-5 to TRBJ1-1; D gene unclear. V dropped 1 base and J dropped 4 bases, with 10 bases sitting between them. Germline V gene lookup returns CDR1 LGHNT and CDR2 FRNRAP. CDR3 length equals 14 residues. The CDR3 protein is CASGLGGTGTEAFF. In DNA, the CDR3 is TGTGCTAGTGGTTTGGGGGGAACGGGCACTGAAGCTTTCTTT.

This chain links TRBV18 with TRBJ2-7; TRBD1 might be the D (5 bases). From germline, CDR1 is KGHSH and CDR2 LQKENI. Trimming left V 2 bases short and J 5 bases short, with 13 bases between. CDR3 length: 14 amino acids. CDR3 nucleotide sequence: TGTGCCAGCTCACCAAAACAGGTTGGCGACGAGCAGTACTTC. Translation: CASSPKQVGDEQYF.

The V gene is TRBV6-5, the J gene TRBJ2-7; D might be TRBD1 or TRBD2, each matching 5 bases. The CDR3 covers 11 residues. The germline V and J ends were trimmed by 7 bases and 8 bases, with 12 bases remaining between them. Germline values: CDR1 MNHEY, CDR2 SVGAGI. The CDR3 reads CASTEGRKQYF. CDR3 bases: TGTGCCAGCACCGAGGGGCGCAAGCAGTACTTC.

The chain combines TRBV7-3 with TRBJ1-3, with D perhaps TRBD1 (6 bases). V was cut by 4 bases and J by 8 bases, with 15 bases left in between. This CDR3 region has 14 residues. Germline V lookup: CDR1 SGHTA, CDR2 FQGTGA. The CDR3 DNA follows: TGTGCCAGCAGCTCGAGGGGGGGCAGTGACACCATATATTTT. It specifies CASSSRGGSDTIYF.

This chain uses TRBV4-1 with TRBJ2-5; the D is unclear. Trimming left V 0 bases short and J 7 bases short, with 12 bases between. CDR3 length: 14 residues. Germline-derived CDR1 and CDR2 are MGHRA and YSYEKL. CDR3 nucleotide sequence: TGCGCCAGCAGCCAAGATCGGTGGGCAGTGACCCAGTACTTC. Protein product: CASSQDRWAVTQYF.

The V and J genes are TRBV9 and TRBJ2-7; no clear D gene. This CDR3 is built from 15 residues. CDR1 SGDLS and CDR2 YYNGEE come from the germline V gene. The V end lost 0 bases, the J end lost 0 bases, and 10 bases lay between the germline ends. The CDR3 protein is CASSVGPNYSYEQYF. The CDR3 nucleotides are TGTGCCAGCAGCGTAGGCCCTAACTACTCCTACGAGCAGTACTTC.

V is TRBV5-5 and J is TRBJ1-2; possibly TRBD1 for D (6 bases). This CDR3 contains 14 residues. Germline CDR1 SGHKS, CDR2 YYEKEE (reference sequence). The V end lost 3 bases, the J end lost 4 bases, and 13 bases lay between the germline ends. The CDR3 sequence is CASSSGTMGYGYTF. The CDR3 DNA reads TGTGCCAGCAGCTCGGGGACAATGGGCTATGGCTACACCTTC. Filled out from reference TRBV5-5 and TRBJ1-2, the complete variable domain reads DAGVTQSPTHLIKTRGQQVTLRCSPISGHKSVSWYQQVLGQGPQFIFQYYEKEERGRGNFPDRFSARQFPNYSSELNVNALLLGDSALYLCASSSGTMGYGYTFGSGTRLTVV.

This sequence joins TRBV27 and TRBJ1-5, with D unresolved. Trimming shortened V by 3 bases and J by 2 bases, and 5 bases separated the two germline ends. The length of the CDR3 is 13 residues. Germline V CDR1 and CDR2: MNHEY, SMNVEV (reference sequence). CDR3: CASSFIGNQPQHF. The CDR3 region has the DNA TGTGCCAGCAGTTTCATAGGCAATCAGCCCCAGCATTTT.

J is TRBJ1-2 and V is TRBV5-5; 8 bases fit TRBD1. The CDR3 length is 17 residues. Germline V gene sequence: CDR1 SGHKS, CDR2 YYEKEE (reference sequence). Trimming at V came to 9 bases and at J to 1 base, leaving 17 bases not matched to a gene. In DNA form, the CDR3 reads TGTGCCACCGAAATCCCTCCGGGACAGGCCATTAACTATGGCTACACCTTC. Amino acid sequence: CATEIPPGQAINYGYTF.

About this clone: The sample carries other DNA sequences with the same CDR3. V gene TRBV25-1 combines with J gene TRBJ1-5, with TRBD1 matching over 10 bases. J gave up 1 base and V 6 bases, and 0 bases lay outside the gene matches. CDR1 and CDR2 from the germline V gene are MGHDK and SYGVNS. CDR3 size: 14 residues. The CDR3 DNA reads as TGTGCCAGCAGGGGACAGGGGAGCAATCAGCCCCAGCATTTT. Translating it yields CASRGQGSNQPQHF.

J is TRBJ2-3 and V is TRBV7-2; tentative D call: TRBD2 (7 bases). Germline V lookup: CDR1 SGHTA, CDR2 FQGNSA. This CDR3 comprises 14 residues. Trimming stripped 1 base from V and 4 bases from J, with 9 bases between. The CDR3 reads CASSLVGGPDTQYF. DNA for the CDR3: TGTGCCAGCAGCTTAGTGGGGGGGCCAGATACGCAGTATTTT.

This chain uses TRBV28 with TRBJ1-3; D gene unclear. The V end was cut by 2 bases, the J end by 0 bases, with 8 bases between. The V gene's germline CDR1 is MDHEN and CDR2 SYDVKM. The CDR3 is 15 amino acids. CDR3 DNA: TGTGCCAGCAGTTTACTAATCTACTCTGGAAACACCATATATTTT. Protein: CASSLLIYSGNTIYF.

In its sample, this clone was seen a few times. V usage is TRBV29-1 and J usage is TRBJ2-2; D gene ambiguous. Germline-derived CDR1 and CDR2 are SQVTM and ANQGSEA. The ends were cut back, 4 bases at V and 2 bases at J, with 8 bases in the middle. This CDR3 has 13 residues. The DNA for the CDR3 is TGCAGCGTTGTAAGGTTAAACACCGGGGAGCTGTTTTTT. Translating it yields CSVVRLNTGELFF.

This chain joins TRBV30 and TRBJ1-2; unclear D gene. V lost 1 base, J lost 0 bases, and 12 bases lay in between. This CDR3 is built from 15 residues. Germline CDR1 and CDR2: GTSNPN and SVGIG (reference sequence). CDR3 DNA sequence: TGTGCCTGGAGTGAATTTCGACCAGCTAACTATGGCTACACCTTC. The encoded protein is CAWSEFRPANYGYTF.

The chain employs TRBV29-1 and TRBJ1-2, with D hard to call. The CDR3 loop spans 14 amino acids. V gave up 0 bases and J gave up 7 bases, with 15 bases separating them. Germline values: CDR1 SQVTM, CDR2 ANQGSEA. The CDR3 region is CSVEDRSSAGGYTF. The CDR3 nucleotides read TGCAGCGTTGAAGATCGAAGCTCGGCGGGTGGCTACACCTTC.